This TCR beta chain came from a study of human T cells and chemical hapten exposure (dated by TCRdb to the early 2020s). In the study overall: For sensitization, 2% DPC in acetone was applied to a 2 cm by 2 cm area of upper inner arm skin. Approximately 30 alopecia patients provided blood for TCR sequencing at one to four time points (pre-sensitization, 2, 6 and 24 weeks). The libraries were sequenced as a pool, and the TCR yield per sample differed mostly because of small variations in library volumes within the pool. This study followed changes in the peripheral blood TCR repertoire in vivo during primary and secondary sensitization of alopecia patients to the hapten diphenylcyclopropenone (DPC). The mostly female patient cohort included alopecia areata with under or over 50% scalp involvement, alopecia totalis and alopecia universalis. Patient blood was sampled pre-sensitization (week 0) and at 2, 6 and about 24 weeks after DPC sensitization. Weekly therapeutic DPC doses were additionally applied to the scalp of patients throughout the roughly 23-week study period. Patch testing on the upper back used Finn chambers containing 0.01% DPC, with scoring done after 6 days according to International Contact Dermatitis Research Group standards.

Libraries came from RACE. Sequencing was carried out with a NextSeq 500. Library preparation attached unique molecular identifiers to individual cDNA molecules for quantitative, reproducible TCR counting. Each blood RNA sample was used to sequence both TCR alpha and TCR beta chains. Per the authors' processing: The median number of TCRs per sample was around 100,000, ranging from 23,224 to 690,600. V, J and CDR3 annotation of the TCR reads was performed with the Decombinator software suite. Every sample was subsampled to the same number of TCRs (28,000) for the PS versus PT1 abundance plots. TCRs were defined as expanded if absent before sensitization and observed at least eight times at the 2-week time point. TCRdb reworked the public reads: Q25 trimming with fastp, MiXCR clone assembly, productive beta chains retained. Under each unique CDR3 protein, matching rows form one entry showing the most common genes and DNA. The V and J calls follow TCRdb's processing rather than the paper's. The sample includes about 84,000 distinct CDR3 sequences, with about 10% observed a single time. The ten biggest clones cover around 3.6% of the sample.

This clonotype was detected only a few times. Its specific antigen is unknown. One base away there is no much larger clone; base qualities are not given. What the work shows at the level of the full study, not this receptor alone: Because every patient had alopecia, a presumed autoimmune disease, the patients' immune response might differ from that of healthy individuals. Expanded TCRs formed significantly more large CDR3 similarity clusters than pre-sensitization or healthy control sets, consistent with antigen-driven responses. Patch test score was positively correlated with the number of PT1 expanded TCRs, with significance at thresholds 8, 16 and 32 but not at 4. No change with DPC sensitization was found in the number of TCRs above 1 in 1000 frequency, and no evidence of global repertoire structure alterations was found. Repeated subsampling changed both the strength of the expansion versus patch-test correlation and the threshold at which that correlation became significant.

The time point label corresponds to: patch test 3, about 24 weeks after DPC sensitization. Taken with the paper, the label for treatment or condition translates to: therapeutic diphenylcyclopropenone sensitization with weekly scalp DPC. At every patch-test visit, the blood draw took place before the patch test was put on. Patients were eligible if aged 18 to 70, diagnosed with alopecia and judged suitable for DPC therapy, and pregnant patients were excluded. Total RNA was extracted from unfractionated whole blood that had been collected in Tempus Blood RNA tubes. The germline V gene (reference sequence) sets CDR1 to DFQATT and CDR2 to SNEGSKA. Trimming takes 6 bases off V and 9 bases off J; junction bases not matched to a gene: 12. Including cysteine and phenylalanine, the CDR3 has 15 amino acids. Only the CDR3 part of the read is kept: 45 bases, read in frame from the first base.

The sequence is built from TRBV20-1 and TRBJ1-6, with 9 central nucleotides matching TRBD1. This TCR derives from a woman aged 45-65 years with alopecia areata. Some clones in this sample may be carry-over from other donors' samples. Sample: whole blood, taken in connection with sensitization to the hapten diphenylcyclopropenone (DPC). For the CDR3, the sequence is CSAPGQGNSGSPLHF. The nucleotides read TGCAGTGCCCCGGGACAGGGAAATTCGGGTTCACCCCTCCACTTT.